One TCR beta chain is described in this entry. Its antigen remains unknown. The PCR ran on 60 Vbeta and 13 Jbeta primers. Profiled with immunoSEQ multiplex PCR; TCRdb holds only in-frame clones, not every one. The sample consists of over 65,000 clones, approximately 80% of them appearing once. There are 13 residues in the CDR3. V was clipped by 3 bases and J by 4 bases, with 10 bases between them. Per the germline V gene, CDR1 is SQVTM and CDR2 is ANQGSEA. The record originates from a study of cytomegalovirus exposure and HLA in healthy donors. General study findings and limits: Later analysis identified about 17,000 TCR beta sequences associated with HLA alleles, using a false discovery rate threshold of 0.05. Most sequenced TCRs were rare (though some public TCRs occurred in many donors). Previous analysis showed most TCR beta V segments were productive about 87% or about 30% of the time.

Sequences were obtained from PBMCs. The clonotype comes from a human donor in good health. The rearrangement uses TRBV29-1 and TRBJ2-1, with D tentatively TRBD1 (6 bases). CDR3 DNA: TGCAGCGTTGACGGGACACATTACAATGAGCAGTTCTTC. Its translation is CSVDGTHYNEQFF.